Shown below are 5 T cell receptor beta chains from a single sample sequenced in a study of blood T cell repertoires in COVID-19. Profiling relied on immunoSEQ multiplex PCR, and the TCRdb table lists in-frame clones only, not all of them. This table holds around 300,000 clones, 80% to 90% found once. The material sequenced was peripheral blood. Every receptor here comes from a woman aged 65 to 85 with acute or convalescent COVID-19.

This clone is a singleton in its sample. The chain joins TRBV11-3 to TRBJ2-1; tentative D call: TRBD2 (5 bases). Germline lookup yields CDR1 SGHNT and CDR2 YENEEA. V shed 3 bases and J shed 10 bases, with 10 bases lying between them. The CDR3 consists of 12 residues. This CDR3 is CASSFEGVEQFF. CDR3 coding DNA: TGTGCCAGCAGCTTCGAGGGAGTCGAGCAGTTCTTC. Supplemented by reference TRBV11-3 and TRBJ2-1, the full variable domain reads EAGVVQSPRYKIIEKKQPVAFWCNPISGHNTLYWYLQNLGQGPELLIRYENEEAVDDSQLPKDRFSAERLKGVDSTLKIQPAELGDSAVYLCASSFEGVEQFFGPGTRLTVL.

This sequence joins TRBV3-1 (or the pseudogene TRBV3-2) and TRBJ2-7; 14 positions agree with TRBD2. In germline, CDR1 is LGHDT, CDR2 YNNKEL (reference sequence). The junction had 5 bases not matched to a gene; V was cut back by 4 bases and J by 12 bases. This CDR3 is built from 13 residues. The CDR3 DNA reads TGTGCCAGCAGCCCCGAGACTAGCGGGGGGGTGTACTTC. Translating gives CASSPETSGGVYF.

The genes are TRBV6-5 and TRBJ1-2; 7 bases map to TRBD1. The ends lost 6 bases at V and 0 bases at J; junction bases unmatched: 4. Germline lookup yields CDR1 MNHEY and CDR2 SVGAGI. This CDR3 is built from 14 residues. The CDR3 DNA reads as TGTGCCAGCAGCCCGGACAGGTCTAACTATGGCTACACCTTC. Amino acids: CASSPDRSNYGYTF.

J is TRBJ2-5 and V is TRBV19, with TRBD1 matching over 9 bases. This CDR3 contains 16 residues. Germline values: CDR1 LNHDA, CDR2 SQIVND (reference sequence). After removal of 5 bases from V and 0 bases from J, the junction contained 7 bases not matched to a gene. The CDR3 DNA follows: TGTGCCAGTAGTGATACCGGGACAGGGAACCAAGAGACCCAGTACTTC. It encodes CASSDTGTGNQETQYF.

The chain is built from TRBV5-1 and TRBJ2-7, with TRBD2 matching over 8 bases. V was pared by 4 bases and J by 2 bases, with 8 bases of the junction left unmatched. CDR3 size: 15 residues. CDR1 SGHRS and CDR2 YFSETQ come from the germline V gene. Here the CDR3 DNA reads TGCGCCAGCAGCCCGCGGGGGGATTGGACCTACGAGCAGTACTTC. Translating it yields CASSPRGDWTYEQYF.